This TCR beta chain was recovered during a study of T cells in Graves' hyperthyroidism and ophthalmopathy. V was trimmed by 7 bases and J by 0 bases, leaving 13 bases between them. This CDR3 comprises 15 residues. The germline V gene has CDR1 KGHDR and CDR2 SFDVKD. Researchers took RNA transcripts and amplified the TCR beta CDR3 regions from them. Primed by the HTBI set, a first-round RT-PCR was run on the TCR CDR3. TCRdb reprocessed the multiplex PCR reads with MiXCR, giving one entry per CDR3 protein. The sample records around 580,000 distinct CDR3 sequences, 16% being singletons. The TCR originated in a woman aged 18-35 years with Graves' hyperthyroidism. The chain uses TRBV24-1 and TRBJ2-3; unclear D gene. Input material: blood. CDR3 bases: TGTGCCACCAGGTCCAGGTTCTCTAGCACAGATACGCAGTATTTT. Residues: CATRSRFSSTDTQYF.